This record concerns one TCR beta chain sequence. Original analysis: Reference gene primer amplification in the assay estimated nucleated cell counts. Data came from immunoSEQ multiplex PCR; TCRdb stores just in-frame clones and leaves some out. V and J calls and clone size are as listed in that table; D and trimming were resolved from the DNA. This sample has more than 65,000 clones, with 79% found just once. The data stem from a study of blood T cell repertoires in COVID-19. The wider study: The study drew acute and convalescent COVID-19 samples from the United States, Italy and Spain. PBMCs, B-cell-depleted T cells, or T cells were the source of the cDNA or gDNA that made up the material.

The CDR3 is made up of 15 amino acids. The V gene's germline CDR1 is GTSNPN and CDR2 SVGIG (reference sequence). The V gene end was trimmed by 3 bases and the J gene end by 4 bases; junction bases not matched to a gene: 5. This chain connects TRBV30 to TRBJ1-5; 11 bases are shared with TRBD1. The sequence came from a man aged 55 to 69 with acute or convalescent COVID-19. Sequencing was performed on peripheral blood. The CDR3 DNA is TGTGCCTGGAGCGCGGACAGGGGGCTAAATCAGCCCCAGCATTTT. It codes for CAWSADRGLNQPQHF.